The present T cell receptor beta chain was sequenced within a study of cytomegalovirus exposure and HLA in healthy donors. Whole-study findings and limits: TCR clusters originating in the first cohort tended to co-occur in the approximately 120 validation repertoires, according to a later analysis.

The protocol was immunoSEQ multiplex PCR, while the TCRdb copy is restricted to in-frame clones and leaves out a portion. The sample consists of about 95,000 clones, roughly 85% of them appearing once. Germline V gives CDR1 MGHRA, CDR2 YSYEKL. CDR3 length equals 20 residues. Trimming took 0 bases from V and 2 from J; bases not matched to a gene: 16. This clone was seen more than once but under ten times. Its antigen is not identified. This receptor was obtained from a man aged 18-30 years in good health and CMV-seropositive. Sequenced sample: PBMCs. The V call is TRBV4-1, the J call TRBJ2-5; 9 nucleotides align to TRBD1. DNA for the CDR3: TGCGCCAGCAGCCAAGACGGGGACAGGGTGGGAGTGGGTGATCAAGAGACCCAGTACTTC. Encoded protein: CASSQDGDRVGVGDQETQYF.